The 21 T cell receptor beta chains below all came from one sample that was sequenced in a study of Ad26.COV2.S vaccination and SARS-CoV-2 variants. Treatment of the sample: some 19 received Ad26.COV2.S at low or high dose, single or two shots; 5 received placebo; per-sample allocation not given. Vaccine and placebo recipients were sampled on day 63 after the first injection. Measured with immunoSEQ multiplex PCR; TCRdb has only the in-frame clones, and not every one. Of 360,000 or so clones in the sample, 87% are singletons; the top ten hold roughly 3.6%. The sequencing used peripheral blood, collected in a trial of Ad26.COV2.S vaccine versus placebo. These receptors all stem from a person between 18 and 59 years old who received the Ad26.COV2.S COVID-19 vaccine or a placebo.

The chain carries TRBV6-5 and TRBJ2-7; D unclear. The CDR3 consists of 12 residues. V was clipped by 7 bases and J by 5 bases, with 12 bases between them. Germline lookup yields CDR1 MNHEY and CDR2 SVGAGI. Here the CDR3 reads CASTPRSDEQYF. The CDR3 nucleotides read TGTGCCAGCACCCCCCGATCAGACGAGCAGTACTTC.

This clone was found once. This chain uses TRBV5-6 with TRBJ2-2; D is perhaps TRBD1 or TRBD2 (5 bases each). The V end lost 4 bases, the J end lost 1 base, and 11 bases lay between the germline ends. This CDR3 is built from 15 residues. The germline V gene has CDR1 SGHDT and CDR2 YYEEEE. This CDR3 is CASSLWGMNTGELFF. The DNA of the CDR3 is TGTGCCAGCAGCCTCTGGGGGATGAACACCGGGGAGCTGTTTTTT.

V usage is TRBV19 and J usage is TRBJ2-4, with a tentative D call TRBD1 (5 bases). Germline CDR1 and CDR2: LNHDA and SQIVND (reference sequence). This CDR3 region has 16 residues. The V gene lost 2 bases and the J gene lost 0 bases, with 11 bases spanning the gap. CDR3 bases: TGTGCCAGTAGTATACAGGGAACGATAGCCAAAAACATTCAGTACTTC. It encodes CASSIQGTIAKNIQYF. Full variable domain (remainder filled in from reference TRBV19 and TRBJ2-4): DGGITQSPKYLFRKEGQNVTLSCEQNLNHDAMYWYRQDPGQGLRLIYYSQIVNDFQKGDIAEGYSVSREKKESFPLTVTSAQKNPTAFYLCASSIQGTIAKNIQYFGAGTRLSVL.

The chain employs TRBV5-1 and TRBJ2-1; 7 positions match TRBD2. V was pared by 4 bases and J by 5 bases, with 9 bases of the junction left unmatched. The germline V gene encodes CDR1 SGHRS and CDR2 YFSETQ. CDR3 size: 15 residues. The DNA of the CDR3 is TGCGCCAGCAGCGGAACAGCGGGACGCCACAATGAGCAGTTCTTC. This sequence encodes CASSGTAGRHNEQFF. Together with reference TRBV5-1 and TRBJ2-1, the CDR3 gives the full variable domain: KAGVTQTPRYLIKTRGQQVTLSCSPISGHRSVSWYQQTPGQGLQFLFEYFSETQRNKGNFPGRFSGRQFSNSRSEMNVSTLELGDSALYLCASSGTAGRHNEQFFGPGTRLTVL.

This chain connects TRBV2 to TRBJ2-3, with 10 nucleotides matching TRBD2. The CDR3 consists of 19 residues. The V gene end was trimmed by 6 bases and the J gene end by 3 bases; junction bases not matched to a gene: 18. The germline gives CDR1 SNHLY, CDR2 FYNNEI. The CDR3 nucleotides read TGTGCCAGCAGGGATGACAGTGCGACTAGCGGGTTCGTAACAGATACGCAGTATTTT. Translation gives CASRDDSATSGFVTDTQYF.

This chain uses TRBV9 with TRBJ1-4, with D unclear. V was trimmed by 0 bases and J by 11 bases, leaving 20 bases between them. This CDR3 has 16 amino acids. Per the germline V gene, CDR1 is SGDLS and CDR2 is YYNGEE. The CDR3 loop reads CASSVAPREEVVKLFF. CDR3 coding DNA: TGTGCCAGCAGCGTAGCCCCTCGGGAGGAGGTGGTCAAACTGTTTTTT.

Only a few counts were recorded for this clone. CDR3 sequence (DNA): TGTGCCAGTAGTATTCAGGGCAGACGGATGAACACTGAAGCTTTCTTT. Translating it yields CASSIQGRRMNTEAFF. This chain connects TRBV19 to TRBJ1-1; TRBD1 is a possible D gene (5 bases). CDR3 length: 16 residues. Germline V gene data show CDR1 as LNHDA and CDR2 as SQIVND (reference sequence). V was pared by 3 bases and J by 0 bases, with 14 bases between.

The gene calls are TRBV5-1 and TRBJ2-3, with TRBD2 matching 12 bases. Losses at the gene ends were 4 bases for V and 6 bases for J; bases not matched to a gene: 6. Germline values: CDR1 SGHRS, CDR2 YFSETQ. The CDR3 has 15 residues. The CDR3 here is CASSGGLAGMDTQYF. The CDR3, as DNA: TGCGCCAGCAGCGGAGGACTAGCGGGGATGGATACGCAGTATTTT.

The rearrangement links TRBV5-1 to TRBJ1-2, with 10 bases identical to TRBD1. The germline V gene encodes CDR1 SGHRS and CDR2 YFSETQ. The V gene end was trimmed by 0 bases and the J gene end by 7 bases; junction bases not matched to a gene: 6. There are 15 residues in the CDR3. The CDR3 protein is CASSLEAGQGFGYTF. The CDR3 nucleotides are TGCGCCAGCAGCTTGGAGGCGGGACAGGGGTTTGGCTACACCTTC.

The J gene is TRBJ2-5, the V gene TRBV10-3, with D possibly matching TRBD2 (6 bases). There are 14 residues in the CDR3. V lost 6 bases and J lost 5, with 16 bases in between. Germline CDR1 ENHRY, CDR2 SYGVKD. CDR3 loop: CAISAGGSEETQYF. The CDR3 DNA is TGTGCCATCAGCGCTGGAGGGTCCGAGGAGACCCAGTACTTC.

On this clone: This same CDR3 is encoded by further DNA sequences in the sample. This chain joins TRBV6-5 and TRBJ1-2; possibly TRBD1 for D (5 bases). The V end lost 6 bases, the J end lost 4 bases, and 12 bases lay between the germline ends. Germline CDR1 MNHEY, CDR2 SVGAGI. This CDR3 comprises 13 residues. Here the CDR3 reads CASSLGGLYGYTF. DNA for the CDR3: TGTGCCAGCAGCCTGGGGGGACTCTATGGCTACACCTTC.

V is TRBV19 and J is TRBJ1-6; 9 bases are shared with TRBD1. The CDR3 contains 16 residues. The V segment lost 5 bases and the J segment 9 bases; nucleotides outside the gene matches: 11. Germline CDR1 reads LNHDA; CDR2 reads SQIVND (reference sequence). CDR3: CASSPPGGTGLSPLHF. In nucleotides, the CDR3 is TGTGCCAGTAGTCCCCCCGGGGGGACAGGGCTTTCACCCCTCCACTTT.

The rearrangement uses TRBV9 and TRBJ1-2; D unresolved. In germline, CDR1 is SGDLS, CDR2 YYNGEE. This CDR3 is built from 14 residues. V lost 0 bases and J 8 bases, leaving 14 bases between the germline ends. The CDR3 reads CASSVEWDTEGYTF. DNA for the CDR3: TGTGCCAGCAGCGTAGAGTGGGATACTGAGGGCTACACCTTC.

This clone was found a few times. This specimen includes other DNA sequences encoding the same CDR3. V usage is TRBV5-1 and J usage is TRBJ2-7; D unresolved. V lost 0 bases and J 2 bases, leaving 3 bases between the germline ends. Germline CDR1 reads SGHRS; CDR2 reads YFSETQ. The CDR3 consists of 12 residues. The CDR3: CASSLEAYEQYF. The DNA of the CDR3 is TGCGCCAGCAGCTTGGAAGCCTACGAGCAGTACTTC. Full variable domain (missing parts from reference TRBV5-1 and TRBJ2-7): KAGVTQTPRYLIKTRGQQVTLSCSPISGHRSVSWYQQTPGQGLQFLFEYFSETQRNKGNFPGRFSGRQFSNSRSEMNVSTLELGDSALYLCASSLEAYEQYFGPGTRLTVT.

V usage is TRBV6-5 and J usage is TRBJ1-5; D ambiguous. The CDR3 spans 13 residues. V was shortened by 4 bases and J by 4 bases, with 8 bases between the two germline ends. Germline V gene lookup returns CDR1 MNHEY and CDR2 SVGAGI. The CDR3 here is CASSFSGNQPQHF. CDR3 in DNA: TGTGCCAGCAGTTTTAGTGGAAATCAGCCCCAGCATTTT.

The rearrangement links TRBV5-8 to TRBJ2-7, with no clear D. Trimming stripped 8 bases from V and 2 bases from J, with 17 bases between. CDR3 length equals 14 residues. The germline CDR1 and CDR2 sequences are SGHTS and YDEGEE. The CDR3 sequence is CASGVGSLTYEQYF. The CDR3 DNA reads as TGTGCCAGTGGGGTTGGGTCCCTAACCTACGAGCAGTACTTC.

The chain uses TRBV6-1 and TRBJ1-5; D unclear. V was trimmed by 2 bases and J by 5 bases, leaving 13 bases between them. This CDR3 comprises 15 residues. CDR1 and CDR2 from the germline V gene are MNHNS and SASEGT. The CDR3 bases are TGTGCCAGCAGTGAATTTGTAGCAGGTGATCAGCCCCAGCATTTT. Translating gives CASSEFVAGDQPQHF.

The CDR3: CASSYRRGEVYGYTF. Written as DNA, the CDR3 is TGTGCCAGCAGTTACAGAAGAGGGGAGGTCTATGGCTACACCTTC. The rearrangement joins TRBV6-5 to TRBJ1-2; a weak D match, TRBD1 (5 bases). The CDR3 is 15 residues long. Per germline, CDR1 MNHEY and CDR2 SVGAGI. Trimming pared 2 bases from V and 4 bases from J, leaving 14 bases between.

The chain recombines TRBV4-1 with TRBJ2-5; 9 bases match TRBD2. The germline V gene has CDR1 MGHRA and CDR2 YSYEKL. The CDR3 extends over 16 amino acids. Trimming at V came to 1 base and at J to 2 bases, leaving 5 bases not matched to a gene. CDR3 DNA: TGCGCCAGCAGCCAAGGACTAGCGGCAAAACAAGAGACCCAGTACTTC. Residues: CASSQGLAAKQETQYF.

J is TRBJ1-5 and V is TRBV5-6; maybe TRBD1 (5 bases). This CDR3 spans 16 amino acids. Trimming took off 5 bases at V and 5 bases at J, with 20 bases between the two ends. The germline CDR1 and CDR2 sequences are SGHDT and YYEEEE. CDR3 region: CASSSGPKPSDQPQHF. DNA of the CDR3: TGTGCCAGCAGTTCGGGGCCGAAGCCCTCGGATCAGCCCCAGCATTTT.

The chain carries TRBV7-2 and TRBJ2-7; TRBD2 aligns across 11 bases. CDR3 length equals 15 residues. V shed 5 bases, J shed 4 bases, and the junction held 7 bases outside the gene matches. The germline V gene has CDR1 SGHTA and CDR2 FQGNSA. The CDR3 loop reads CASSLYSGGGYEQYF. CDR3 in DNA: TGTGCCAGCAGCCTCTATAGCGGGGGGGGTTACGAGCAGTACTTC.